These 7 T cell receptor beta chains were all obtained from the same sample, sequenced in a study of blood T cells in healthy people across ages (dated by TCRdb to the mid-2010s). The library was produced with 5' RACE. TCRdb lists the instrument as Illumina HiSeq 2500. A second about 7 to 12 cycle PCR used a sample-barcoded 5' primer and a J-beta primer mix. TCRdb's own reprocessing of the public reads used fastp at Q25 and MiXCR and kept productive beta chains. Each entry is one CDR3 protein sequence, shown with its most common DNA and genes. This sample has roughly 500,000 distinct CDR3 sequences in its table, and nearly 25% of those were observed once. Less than 9% of the sample is taken by the ten largest. This sample also appeared in a second study, on T cells of mothers and their children.

The sample taken for sequencing was blood. These receptors came from a boy younger than 18 in good health.

The chain links TRBV7-9 to TRBJ1-1; 9 nucleotides agree with TRBD1. The V gene's germline CDR1 is SEHNR and CDR2 FQNEAQ (reference sequence). After removal of 2 bases from V and 6 bases from J, the junction contained 7 bases not matched to a gene. The CDR3 has 15 residues. This CDR3 reads CASSLYRGLKAEAFF. The CDR3 DNA is TGTGCCAGCAGCTTATACAGGGGGCTGAAGGCTGAAGCTTTCTTT.

This clonotype was picked up a small number of times. Written as DNA, the CDR3 is TGTGCCAGCAGTTTAAGGTTGACTAGCGGGAGAGGGTACGAGCAGTACTTC. Encoded protein: CASSLRLTSGRGYEQYF. The chain links TRBV12-3 or TRBV12-4 to TRBJ2-7, with 12 positions matching TRBD2. V dropped 2 bases and J dropped 4; count of bases not matched to a gene: 9. The CDR3 totals 17 residues.

This clonotype appeared a few times. The CDR3 DNA sequence: TGTGCCAGCAGTGACAGGAGCTCTGGGGCCAACGTCCTGACTTTC. It yields the protein CASSDRSSGANVLTF. The V and J genes are TRBV6-4 and TRBJ2-6; D uncertain. This CDR3 has 15 residues. Germline-derived CDR1 and CDR2 are MRHNA and SNTAGT. Trimming removed 2 bases from V and 0 bases from J, with 5 bases in between.

This clonotype has a handful of counts. The rearrangement links TRBV5-5 to TRBJ1-5, with D uncertain. This CDR3 contains 12 residues. The germline V and J ends were trimmed by 9 bases and 3 bases, with 10 bases remaining between them. The V gene's germline CDR1 is SGHKS and CDR2 YYEKEE (reference sequence). The CDR3 DNA follows: TGTGCCAACCCAGGTTTCAATCAGCCCCAGCATTTT. Translating gives CANPGFNQPQHF.

J is TRBJ2-2 and V is TRBV14; no firm D call. Germline V gene sequence: CDR1 SGHDN, CDR2 FVKESK. The CDR3 contains 16 residues. V was shortened by 0 bases and J by 6 bases, with 14 bases between the two germline ends. CDR3 region: CASSQEARLKAGELFF. For the CDR3, the DNA is TGTGCCAGCAGCCAAGAAGCCCGGTTAAAGGCCGGGGAGCTGTTTTTT.

This clonotype was detected ten times or more. The rearrangement links TRBV29-1 to TRBJ2-5, with no clear D. CDR3 length equals 12 residues. CDR1 is SQVTM and CDR2 is ANQGSEA in the germline V gene. Trimming took 4 bases from V and 3 from J, leaving 9 bases between them. CDR3: CSVVGGEETQYF. Written as DNA, the CDR3 is TGCAGCGTTGTGGGCGGTGAAGAGACCCAGTACTTC.

This clonotype appeared many times. This chain links TRBV29-1 with TRBJ2-4; D ambiguous. The CDR3 extends over 15 amino acids. V was pared by 0 bases and J by 3 bases, with 12 bases between. Per germline, CDR1 SQVTM and CDR2 ANQGSEA. CDR3 sequence: CSVEDSEAHKNIQYF. CDR3 DNA sequence: TGCAGCGTTGAAGATTCAGAGGCTCACAAAAACATTCAGTACTTC.